This TCR beta chain was captured by sequencing in a study of blood T cell repertoires in COVID-19. Study background: The United States, Italy and Spain provided the acute and convalescent COVID-19 samples.

This clone has just one count. Assay: immunoSEQ multiplex PCR; the TCRdb copy retains only in-frame clones and omits some. The sample lists fewer than 40,000 clones; approximately 80% were seen once. This CDR3 is 15 amino acids long. Per germline, CDR1 MGHDK and CDR2 SYGVNS. Trimming shortened V by 6 bases and J by 3 bases, and 15 bases separated the two germline ends. The V and J genes are TRBV25-1 and TRBJ2-4; D perhaps matches TRBD2 (6 bases). This receptor was obtained from a human donor in a cohort sampled during active COVID-19. The sequenced material came from peripheral blood. In DNA form, the CDR3 reads TGTGCCAGCAGCTTTGTCGGGGGAGGCAAAAACATTCAGTACTTC. Encoded protein: CASSFVGGGKNIQYF.